This T cell receptor (beta chain) was profiled in a study of blood T cells in healthy people across ages. Then a second PCR, running roughly 6 to 11 cycles, was carried out with a sample-barcoded 5' primer and a J-beta primer mix. One entry per CDR3 protein, called by TCRdb with MiXCR from the 5' RACE reads. Of hundreds of thousands of distinct CDR3 sequences listed, around half are singletons. Per sample, extraction of total RNA gave at least 6 micrograms in every case. Per the germline V gene, CDR1 is KGHDR and CDR2 is SFDVKD. Trimming stripped 4 bases from V and 7 bases from J, with 15 bases between. CDR3 length equals 14 residues.

This receptor was obtained from a woman aged 55-70 years in good health. V is TRBV24-1 and J is TRBJ2-5; D may be TRBD2 (6 bases). Sample: blood. CDR3 in amino acids: CATSDPTRFGTQYF. DNA of the CDR3: TGTGCCACCAGTGACCCGACTAGGTTTGGGACCCAGTACTTC.